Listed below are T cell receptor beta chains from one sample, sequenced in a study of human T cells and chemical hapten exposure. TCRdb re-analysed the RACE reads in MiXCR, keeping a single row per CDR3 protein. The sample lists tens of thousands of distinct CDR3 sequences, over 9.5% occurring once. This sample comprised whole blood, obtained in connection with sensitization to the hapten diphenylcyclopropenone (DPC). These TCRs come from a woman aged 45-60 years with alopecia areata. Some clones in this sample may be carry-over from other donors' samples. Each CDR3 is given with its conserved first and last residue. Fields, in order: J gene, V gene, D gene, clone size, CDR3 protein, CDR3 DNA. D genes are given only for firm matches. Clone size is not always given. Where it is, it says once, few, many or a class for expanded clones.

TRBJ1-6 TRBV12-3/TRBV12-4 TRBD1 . CASSLRGQGLPLHF TGTGCCAGCAGTTTGAGGGGACAGGGGTTACCCCTCCACTTT
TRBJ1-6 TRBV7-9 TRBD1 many CASRYSPGQEVDSPLHF TGTGCCAGCAGGTACTCTCCGGGACAGGAGGTGGATTCACCCCTCCACTTT
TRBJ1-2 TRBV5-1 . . CASSLGDGPYGYTF TGCGCCAGCAGCTTGGGGGACGGACCCTATGGCTACACCTTC
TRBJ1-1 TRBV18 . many CASSPNREMNTEAFF TGTGCCAGCTCACCGAACAGGGAAATGAACACTGAAGCTTTCTTT
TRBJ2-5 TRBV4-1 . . CASSHFQESQYF TGCGCCAGCAGCCACTTTCAAGAGTCCCAGTACTTC
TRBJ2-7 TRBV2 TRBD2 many CASSVGSGSYEQYF TGTGCCAGCAGTGTAGGTAGCGGGTCCTACGAGCAGTACTTC
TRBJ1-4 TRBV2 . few CASSKQGLNEKLFF TGTGCCAGCAGTAAACAGGGACTAAATGAAAAACTGTTTTTT
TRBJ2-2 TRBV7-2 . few CASSRGGSSGRTGELFF TGTGCCAGCAGCAGGGGGGGCTCGTCTGGGCGCACCGGGGAGCTGTTTTTT
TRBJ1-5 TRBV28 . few CASSRDIEPQHF TGTGCCAGCAGCCGGGACATCGAGCCCCAGCATTTT
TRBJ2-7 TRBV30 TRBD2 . CAWSPAGGRASYEQYF TGTGCCTGGAGTCCCGCCGGCGGGAGGGCTTCCTACGAGCAGTACTTC
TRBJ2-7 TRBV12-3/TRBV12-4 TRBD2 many CASSSSLASYEQYF TGTGCCAGCAGTTCCTCACTAGCGAGCTACGAGCAGTACTTC
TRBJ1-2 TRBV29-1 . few CSVAKLYGYTF TGCAGCGTGGCGAAGTTGTATGGCTACACCTTC
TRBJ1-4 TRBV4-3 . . CASSRSLMNGGGTTNEKLFF TGCGCCAGCAGCCGCTCCCTGATGAATGGGGGAGGGACTACTAATGAAAAACTGTTTTTT
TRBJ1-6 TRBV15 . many CATSETLSYNSPLHF TGTGCCACCAGCGAAACCCTCTCCTATAATTCACCCCTCCACTTT
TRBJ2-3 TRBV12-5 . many CASGISGPRDTQYF TGTGCTAGTGGTATCAGCGGTCCGCGAGATACGCAGTATTTT
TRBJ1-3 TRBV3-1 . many CASSQEDRWGVLQGPSGNTIYF TGTGCCAGCAGCCAAGAGGATAGATGGGGTGTCTTACAGGGACCCTCTGGAAACACCATATATTTT
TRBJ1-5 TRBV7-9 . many CASSYDSSNQPQHF TGTGCCAGCAGCTACGACAGTAGCAATCAGCCCCAGCATTTT
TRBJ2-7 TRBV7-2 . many CASSYQENYEQYF TGTGCCAGCAGCTATCAGGAAAACTACGAGCAGTACTTC
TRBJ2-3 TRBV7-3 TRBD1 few CASSWDGTGGTDTQYF TGTGCCAGCAGCTGGGATGGGACAGGGGGCACAGATACGCAGTATTTT
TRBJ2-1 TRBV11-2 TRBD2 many CASSLIGLAIDNEQFF TGTGCCAGCAGCTTAATAGGACTAGCCATTGATAATGAGCAGTTCTTC
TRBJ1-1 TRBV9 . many CASSPKTGNPRLNTEAFF TGTGCCAGCAGCCCCAAAACAGGGAACCCTCGATTGAACACTGAAGCTTTCTTT
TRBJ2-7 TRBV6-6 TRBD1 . CASRQTGASDSYEQYF TGTGCCAGCAGGCAGACAGGGGCGAGCGACTCCTACGAGCAGTACTTC
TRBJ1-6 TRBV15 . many CATSREADGRLFHF TGTGCCACCAGCAGAGAGGCGGACGGCCGTCTCTTCCACTTT
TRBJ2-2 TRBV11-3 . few CASRATGELFF TGTGCCAGCAGGGCCACCGGGGAGCTGTTTTTT
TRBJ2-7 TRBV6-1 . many CASISRVGDYEQYF TGTGCCAGCATATCGAGGGTCGGGGACTACGAGCAGTACTTC
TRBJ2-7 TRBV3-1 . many CASSQGPSPSYEQYF TGTGCCAGCAGCCAAGGTCCTAGCCCTTCCTACGAGCAGTACTTC
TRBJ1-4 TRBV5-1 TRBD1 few CASGAQQGAHEKLFF TGCGCCAGTGGGGCGCAACAGGGGGCTCATGAAAAACTGTTTTTT
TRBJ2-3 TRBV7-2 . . CASSLPWETQYF TGTGCCAGCAGCCTGCCCTGGGAAACGCAGTATTTT
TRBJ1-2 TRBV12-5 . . CASGLVTAEGYTF TGTGCTAGTGGTTTGGTCACAGCGGAGGGCTACACCTTC
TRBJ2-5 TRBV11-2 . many CASSTITQYF TGTGCCAGCAGTACTATAACCCAGTACTTC
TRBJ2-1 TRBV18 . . CASSPKLTAPGEQFF TGTGCCAGCTCACCAAAGCTCACCGCTCCCGGGGAGCAGTTCTTC
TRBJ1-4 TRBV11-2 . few CASSLRVQTSLNEKLFF TGTGCCAGCAGCTTAAGGGTCCAAACATCGCTTAATGAAAAACTGTTTTTT
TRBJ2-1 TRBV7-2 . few CASSPLLASNEQFF TGTGCCAGCAGCCCCCTCCTAGCCTCCAATGAGCAGTTCTTC
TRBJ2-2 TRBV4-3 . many CASSQGRVTGELFF TGCGCCAGCAGCCAAGGCAGGGTTACCGGGGAGCTGTTTTTT
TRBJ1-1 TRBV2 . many CASSEVFGWQGTEAFF TGTGCCAGCAGTGAAGTTTTCGGTTGGCAGGGAACTGAAGCTTTCTTT
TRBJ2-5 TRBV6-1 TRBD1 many CASSFLTGVQETQYF TGTGCCAGCAGTTTCCTTACAGGGGTCCAAGAGACCCAGTACTTC
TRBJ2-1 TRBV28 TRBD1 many CASSLYQGAIHNEQFF TGTGCCAGCAGTTTATATCAGGGGGCGATTCACAATGAGCAGTTCTTC
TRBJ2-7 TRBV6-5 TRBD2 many CASSYGGTSGSYEQYF TGTGCCAGCAGTTACGGAGGGACTAGCGGGAGTTACGAGCAGTACTTC
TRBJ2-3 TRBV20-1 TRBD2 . CSALASGEVVTDTQYF TGCAGTGCTCTAGCAAGCGGGGAAGTGGTCACAGATACGCAGTATTTT
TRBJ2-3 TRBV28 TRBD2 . CASVGSGRSNTQYF TGTGCCAGCGTAGGTAGCGGGAGATCGAATACGCAGTATTTT
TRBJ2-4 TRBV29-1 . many CSVAEVQKKYF TGCAGCGTTGCGGAGGTTCAGAAAAAGTACTTC
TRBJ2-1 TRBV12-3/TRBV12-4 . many CASSPFWDEQFF TGTGCCAGCAGTCCCTTTTGGGATGAGCAGTTCTTC
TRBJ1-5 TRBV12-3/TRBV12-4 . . CASSLGLRQPQHF TGTGCCAGCAGTTTAGGTCTTCGTCAGCCCCAGCATTTT
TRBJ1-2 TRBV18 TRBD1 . CASSPLSRGNGYTF TGTGCCAGCTCACCTTTGTCCAGGGGGAATGGCTACACCTTC
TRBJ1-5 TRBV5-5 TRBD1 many CASSLGPTGPNQPQHF TGTGCCAGCAGCTTGGGACCGACAGGGCCCAATCAGCCCCAGCATTTT
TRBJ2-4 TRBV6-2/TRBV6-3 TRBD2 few CATLAGVNPTAKNIQYF TGTGCCACCCTAGCGGGGGTTAATCCGACGGCCAAAAACATTCAGTACTTC
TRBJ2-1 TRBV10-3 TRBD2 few CAIRLADGYEQFF TGTGCCATCAGGCTAGCGGATGGGTATGAGCAGTTCTTC
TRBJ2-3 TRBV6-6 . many CASSYSDLGTDTQYF TGTGCCAGCAGTTACTCTGACTTGGGCACAGATACGCAGTATTTT
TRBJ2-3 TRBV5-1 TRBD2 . CASSQLAGGQDTQYF TGCGCCAGCAGCCAACTAGCGGGAGGGCAAGATACGCAGTATTTT